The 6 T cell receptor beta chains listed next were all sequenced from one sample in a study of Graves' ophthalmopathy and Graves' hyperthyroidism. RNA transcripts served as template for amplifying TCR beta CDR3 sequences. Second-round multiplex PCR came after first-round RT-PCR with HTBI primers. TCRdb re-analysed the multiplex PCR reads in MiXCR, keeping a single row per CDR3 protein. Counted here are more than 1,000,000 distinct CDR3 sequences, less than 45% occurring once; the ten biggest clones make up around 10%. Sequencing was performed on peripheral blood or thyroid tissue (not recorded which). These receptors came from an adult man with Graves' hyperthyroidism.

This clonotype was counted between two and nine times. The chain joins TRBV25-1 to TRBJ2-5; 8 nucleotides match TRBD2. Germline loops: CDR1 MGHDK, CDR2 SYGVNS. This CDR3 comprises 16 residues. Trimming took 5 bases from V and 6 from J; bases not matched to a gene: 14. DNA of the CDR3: TGTGCCAGCAGTTTATCGTCAGCTGCGGGAGGAAAGACCCAGTACTTC. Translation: CASSLSSAAGGKTQYF.

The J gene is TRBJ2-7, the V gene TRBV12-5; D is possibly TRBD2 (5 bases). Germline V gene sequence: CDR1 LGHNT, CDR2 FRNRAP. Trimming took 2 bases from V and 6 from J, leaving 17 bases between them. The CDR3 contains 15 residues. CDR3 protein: CASGLQDWGRCEQYF. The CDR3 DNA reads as TGTGCTAGTGGTTTGCAGGACTGGGGAAGATGCGAGCAGTACTTC.

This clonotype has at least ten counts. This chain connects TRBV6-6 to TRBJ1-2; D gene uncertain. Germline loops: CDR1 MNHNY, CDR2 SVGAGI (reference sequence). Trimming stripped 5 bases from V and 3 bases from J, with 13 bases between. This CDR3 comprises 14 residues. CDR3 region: CASSEVREDYGYTF. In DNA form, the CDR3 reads TGTGCCAGCAGTGAAGTTCGGGAGGACTATGGCTACACCTTC.

The CDR3 DNA reads TGCAGCGGAGGACGGAGGAATGGCTACACCTTC. This gives the protein CSGGRRNGYTF. The gene calls are TRBV29-1 and TRBJ1-2; D call uncertain. The CDR3 is 11 residues long. Germline CDR1 is SQVTM and CDR2 is ANQGSEA. Trimming stripped 7 bases from V and 6 bases from J, with 12 bases between.

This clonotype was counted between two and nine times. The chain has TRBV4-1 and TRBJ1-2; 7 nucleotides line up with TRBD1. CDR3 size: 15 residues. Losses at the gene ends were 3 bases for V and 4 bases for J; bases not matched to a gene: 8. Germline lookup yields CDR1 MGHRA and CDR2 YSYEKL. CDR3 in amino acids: CASSHLMTGTYGYTF. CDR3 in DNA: TGCGCCAGCAGCCACCTAATGACAGGGACCTATGGCTACACCTTC.

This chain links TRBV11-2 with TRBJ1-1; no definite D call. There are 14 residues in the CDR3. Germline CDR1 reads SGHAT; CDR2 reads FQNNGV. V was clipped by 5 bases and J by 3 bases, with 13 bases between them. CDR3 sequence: CASSARVADTEAFF. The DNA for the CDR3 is TGTGCCAGCAGCGCTAGGGTCGCGGACACTGAAGCTTTCTTT.